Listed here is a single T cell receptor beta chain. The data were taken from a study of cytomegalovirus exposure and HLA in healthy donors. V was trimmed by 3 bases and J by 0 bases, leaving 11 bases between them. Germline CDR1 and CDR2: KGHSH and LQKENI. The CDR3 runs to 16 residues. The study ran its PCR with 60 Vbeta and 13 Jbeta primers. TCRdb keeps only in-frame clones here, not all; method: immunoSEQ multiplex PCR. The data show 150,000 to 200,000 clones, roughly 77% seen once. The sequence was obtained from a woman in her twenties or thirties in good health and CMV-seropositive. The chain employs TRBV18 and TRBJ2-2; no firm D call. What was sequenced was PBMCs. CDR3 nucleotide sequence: TGTGCCAGCTCACCCCTCCCAGGTTCGAACACCGGGGAGCTGTTTTTT. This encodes CASSPLPGSNTGELFF.